The rows below give T cell receptor beta chains drawn from one sample of a study of blood T cell repertoires in COVID-19. Profiled with immunoSEQ multiplex PCR; TCRdb holds only in-frame clones, not every one. The data hold 90,000 to 150,000 clones, with over 65% observed a single time. The sequencing input was peripheral blood. These receptor sequences come from a man in his sixties or seventies with acute or convalescent COVID-19. CDR3s include the opening cysteine and the closing phenylalanine or tryptophan. D genes are given only for firm matches. Clone size is not always given. Where it is, it says once, few, many or a class for expanded clones.

clone size	V gene	D gene	J gene	CDR3 protein	CDR3 DNA
NA	TRBV5-6	TRBD1	TRBJ2-1	CASSLTGEYNEQFF	TGTGCCAGCAGCTTAACAGGGGAATACAATGAGCAGTTCTTC
NA	TRBV5-6	NA	TRBJ2-3	CASSLAGRDTDTQYF	TGTGCCAGCAGCTTGGCCGGGCGGGACACAGATACGCAGTATTTT
NA	TRBV6-2/TRBV6-3	TRBD2	TRBJ2-1	CASSIVAGGLGEQFF	TGTGCCAGCAGCATAGTAGCGGGGGGGCTTGGTGAGCAGTTCTTC
NA	TRBV5-1	TRBD1	TRBJ2-7	CASSFGTGETEQYF	TGCGCCAGCAGCTTTGGGACAGGGGAGACCGAGCAGTACTTC
NA	TRBV6-5	TRBD1	TRBJ1-1	CASSSGQGAGTEAFF	TGTGCCAGCAGTTCGGGACAGGGGGCTGGTACTGAAGCTTTCTTT
NA	TRBV7-2	TRBD1	TRBJ1-6	CASRGQSNSPLHF	TGTGCCAGCAGGGGACAGAGCAATTCACCCCTCCACTTT
few	TRBV5-6	NA	TRBJ2-7	CASSLGTSSYEQYF	TGTGCCAGCAGCTTGGGGACAAGTTCCTACGAGCAGTACTTC
few	TRBV5-1	NA	TRBJ1-5	CASSSVGGSNQPQHF	TGCGCCAGCAGCTCTGTCGGGGGAAGCAATCAGCCCCAGCATTTT
NA	TRBV6-2/TRBV6-3	NA	TRBJ1-2	CASSYRRVWGYGDGYTF	TGTGCCAGCAGTTACCGGAGGGTTTGGGGCTACGGGGATGGCTACACCTTC
NA	TRBV7-2	NA	TRBJ1-4	CASSLMAGDEKLFF	TGTGCCAGCAGCTTAATGGCAGGGGATGAAAAACTGTTTTTT
few	TRBV12-3/TRBV12-4	TRBD1	TRBJ1-6	CASGGQGNSPLHF	TGTGCCAGCGGCGGACAGGGAAATTCACCCCTCCACTTT
NA	TRBV3-1/TRBV3-2	NA	TRBJ2-7	CASSQGTFFEQYF	TGTGCCAGCAGCCAAGGGACATTTTTCGAGCAGTACTTC
NA	TRBV7-2	NA	TRBJ2-7	CASSPQTGRGYEQYF	TGTGCCAGCAGCCCACAAACCGGTAGGGGCTACGAGCAGTACTTC
NA	TRBV4-2	TRBD1	TRBJ1-5	CASSHEGTGVFQPQHF	TGTGCCAGCAGCCACGAGGGGACAGGGGTTTTTCAGCCCCAGCATTTT
once	TRBV20-1	TRBD2	TRBJ2-2	CSASRGGHTGELFF	TGCAGTGCCAGTCGCGGGGGGCACACCGGGGAGCTGTTTTTT
NA	TRBV5-4	TRBD2	TRBJ2-5	CASSLASGGAVETQYF	TGTGCCAGCAGCTTGGCGAGCGGGGGGGCGGTAGAGACCCAGTACTTC
NA	TRBV24-1	NA	TRBJ2-5	CATSDSRGGGSQYF	TGTGCCACCAGTGACAGCAGGGGTGGCGGGTCCCAGTACTTC
NA	TRBV29-1	NA	TRBJ2-5	CSVGGGRVPQETQYF	TGCAGCGTTGGAGGGGGAAGGGTCCCCCAAGAGACCCAGTACTTC
once	TRBV10-3	TRBD1	TRBJ1-5	CAIRGDRADQPQHF	TGTGCCATCAGGGGAGACAGGGCGGATCAGCCCCAGCATTTT
once	TRBV9	NA	TRBJ2-3	CASSVYDGSGTDTQYF	TGTGCCAGCAGCGTATACGACGGGTCGGGCACAGATACGCAGTATTTT
NA	TRBV7-2	NA	TRBJ2-7	CASSLGLVYEQYF	TGTGCCAGCAGCTTAGGACTAGTTTACGAGCAGTACTTC
NA	TRBV3-1/TRBV3-2	NA	TRBJ2-5	CASSRTRETQYF	TGTGCCAGCAGCCGTACCAGGGAGACCCAGTACTTC
NA	TRBV5-4	NA	TRBJ2-3	CASSLARGSPEYADTQYF	TGTGCCAGCAGCTTGGCCAGGGGTAGCCCGGAGTATGCAGATACGCAGTATTTT
NA	TRBV4-1	TRBD1	TRBJ2-2	CASSLTGGHTGELFF	TGCGCCAGCAGCCTGACAGGGGGCCACACCGGGGAGCTGTTTTTT
NA	TRBV7-9	NA	TRBJ2-5	CASSPPVLETQYF	TGTGCCAGCAGCCCCCCCGTCTTGGAGACCCAGTACTTC
few	TRBV6-2/TRBV6-3	NA	TRBJ1-5	CASSYTGTDQPQHF	TGTGCCAGCAGTTACACAGGGACGGATCAGCCCCAGCATTTT
NA	TRBV5-8	NA	TRBJ1-4	CASSLRLPTNEKLFF	TGTGCCAGCAGCTTAAGACTGCCAACTAATGAAAAACTGTTTTTT
NA	TRBV24-1	TRBD2	TRBJ2-3	CATSDRAGGPIDTQYF	TGTGCCACCAGTGATAGGGCGGGGGGGCCCATTGATACGCAGTATTTT
few	TRBV5-4	TRBD1	TRBJ1-1	CASSRGQGRFTEAFF	TGTGCCAGCAGCAGGGGACAGGGGAGGTTCACTGAAGCTTTCTTT
NA	TRBV18	TRBD1	TRBJ1-5	CASSPMGQTSNQPQHF	TGTGCCAGCTCACCGATGGGACAGACTAGCAATCAGCCCCAGCATTTT
NA	TRBV19	TRBD2	TRBJ2-1	CASSILTSGGAYNEQFF	TGTGCCAGTAGTATTCTTACTAGCGGAGGAGCGTACAATGAGCAGTTCTTC
NA	TRBV4-1	TRBD2	TRBJ2-1	CASSQIGTSVYNEQFF	TGCGCCAGCAGCCAGATAGGGACTAGCGTCTACAATGAGCAGTTCTTC
NA	TRBV3-1/TRBV3-2	NA	TRBJ1-6	CASSRLAGDSPLHF	TGTGCCAGCAGCCGCTTGGCCGGGGATTCACCCCTCCACTTT
NA	TRBV12-3/TRBV12-4	NA	TRBJ1-2	CASSLTPYGYTF	TGTGCCAGCAGCCTAACCCCCTATGGCTACACCTTC
few	TRBV2	NA	TRBJ2-7	CASSGQAFLQYF	TGTGCCAGCAGTGGGCAGGCTTTCCTACAGTACTTC
NA	TRBV6-2/TRBV6-3	NA	TRBJ1-2	CASSYSSGNYGYTF	TGTGCCAGCAGTTACTCATCAGGAAACTATGGCTACACCTTC
NA	TRBV7-9	TRBD2	TRBJ2-3	CASSRGLAGLRDTQYF	TGTGCCAGCAGCCGAGGACTAGCGGGGCTTCGGGATACGCAGTATTTT
NA	TRBV12-5	TRBD1	TRBJ1-1	CASGSVQGAPTEAFF	TGTGCTAGTGGCAGCGTTCAGGGGGCGCCCACTGAAGCTTTCTTT